This entry lists 10 T cell receptor beta chains sequenced from one sample in a study of regulatory T cells in long-lasting Graves disease. As for time point: newly diagnosed GD, antithyroid drugs for less than 3 months. The TCR library was prepared using RNA isolated from PBMCs. Construction of the TCR beta libraries employed iRepertoire HTBI primers in conjunction with Arm-PCR of CDR3 regions. From the multiplex PCR reads, TCRdb called clonotypes with MiXCR, one entry per CDR3 protein. In the table there are hundreds of thousands of distinct CDR3 sequences, roughly 13% of which are singletons. The same sample was also studied in work on T cells in Graves' hyperthyroidism and ophthalmopathy.

Sequencing was performed on peripheral blood mononuclear cells (PBMCs), taken at new diagnosis, from a patient treated with antithyroid drugs. The receptors come from a man in his thirties or forties with Graves disease.

This clonotype was found a few times. The chain has TRBV10-2 and TRBJ2-3; D is ambiguous. V lost 2 bases, J lost 0 bases, and 9 bases lay in between. CDR1 WSHSY and CDR2 SAAADI come from the germline V gene. The CDR3 extends over 15 amino acids. The CDR3 spells CASSEASPSTDTQYF. In DNA form, the CDR3 reads TGCGCCAGCAGTGAGGCTTCCCCGAGCACAGATACGCAGTATTTT.

The chain uses TRBV7-9 and TRBJ1-2; tentative D call: TRBD1 (5 bases). Between the trimmed V and J ends, which lost 5 bases and 4 bases, there was a span of 17 bases. The V gene's germline CDR1 is SEHNR and CDR2 FQNEAQ (reference sequence). This CDR3 is 15 amino acids long. CDR3 loop: CASSPKIGTFYGYTF. CDR3 nucleotides: TGTGCCAGCAGCCCAAAGATCGGGACCTTCTATGGCTACACCTTC.

This clonotype was seen ten or more times. The CDR3 coding sequence is TGTGCCAGCAGCCCCGCCTTGGGGGGAATCTACGAGCAGTACTTC. Amino acid sequence: CASSPALGGIYEQYF. V and J are TRBV6-1 and TRBJ2-7; D is perhaps TRBD2 (6 bases). Trimming took off 6 bases at V and 3 bases at J, with 18 bases between the two ends. There are 15 residues in the CDR3. Germline V gene data show CDR1 as MNHNS and CDR2 as SASEGT.

This clonotype was recorded many times. The chain combines TRBV27 with TRBJ1-5; D gene ambiguous. V was shortened by 4 bases and J by 0 bases, with 4 bases between the two germline ends. Germline V gene sequence: CDR1 MNHEY, CDR2 SMNVEV (reference sequence). This CDR3 comprises 13 residues. In DNA, the CDR3 is TGTGCCAGCAGTTGGTATAGCAATCAGCCCCAGCATTTT. This sequence encodes CASSWYSNQPQHF.

In this sample, this clonotype turned up many times. The CDR3 sequence: CASSFGRNGMETQYF. CDR3 nucleotide sequence: TGTGCCAGCAGTTTTGGTCGGAACGGGATGGAGACCCAGTACTTC. The chain uses TRBV12-3 or TRBV12-4 and TRBJ2-5; TRBD2 is a possible D gene (5 bases). V lost 3 bases and J lost 5, with 16 bases in between. The CDR3 contains 15 residues.

This clonotype was observed at least ten times. The chain combines TRBV12-3 or TRBV12-4 with TRBJ2-1; 9 bases map to TRBD1. The CDR3 loop spans 13 amino acids. The V gene end was trimmed by 6 bases and the J gene end by 9 bases; junction bases not matched to a gene: 6. CDR3 DNA sequence: TGTGCCAGCAGCCCCACAGGGGGCCGTGAGCAGTTCTTC. Translating it yields CASSPTGGREQFF.

At least ten counts were recorded for this clonotype. The chain joins TRBV20-1 to TRBJ2-7, with 7 bases lining up with TRBD2. With V trimmed by 3 bases and J by 2 bases, 7 bases remained unmatched. Germline V gene sequence: CDR1 DFQATT, CDR2 SNEGSKA (reference sequence). The CDR3 runs 14 residues. CDR3 nucleotide sequence: TGCAGTGCTAGTTCTAGCGGAGGGGCCTACGAGCAGTACTTC. Amino acid sequence: CSASSSGGAYEQYF.

This clonotype occurred many times. The chain carries TRBV2 and TRBJ1-5; D gene ambiguous. The length of the CDR3 is 15 residues. Trimming left V 5 bases short and J 0 bases short, with 11 bases between. Germline V gene data show CDR1 as SNHLY and CDR2 as FYNNEI. CDR3 region: CASSSQDYSNQPQHF. As DNA, the CDR3 is TGTGCCAGCAGTTCTCAGGATTATAGCAATCAGCCCCAGCATTTT.

CDR3 protein: CASSRGPAANYGYTF. The CDR3 bases are TGTGCCAGCAGCCGCGGACCCGCAGCTAACTATGGCTACACCTTC. This sequence joins TRBV3-1 and TRBJ1-2; D is uncertain. Germline loops: CDR1 LGHDT, CDR2 YNNKEL (reference sequence). Trimming stripped 4 bases from V and 0 bases from J, with 12 bases between. The CDR3 totals 15 residues.

This chain links TRBV7-8 with TRBJ1-2, with D maybe TRBD1 (5 bases). Germline values: CDR1 SGHVS, CDR2 FQNEAQ. This CDR3 contains 15 residues. The V end lost 7 bases, the J end lost 2 bases, and 17 bases lay between the germline ends. The CDR3 here is CASTPNTGGNYGYTF. As DNA, the CDR3 is TGTGCCAGCACCCCTAACACAGGCGGAAACTATGGCTACACCTTC.